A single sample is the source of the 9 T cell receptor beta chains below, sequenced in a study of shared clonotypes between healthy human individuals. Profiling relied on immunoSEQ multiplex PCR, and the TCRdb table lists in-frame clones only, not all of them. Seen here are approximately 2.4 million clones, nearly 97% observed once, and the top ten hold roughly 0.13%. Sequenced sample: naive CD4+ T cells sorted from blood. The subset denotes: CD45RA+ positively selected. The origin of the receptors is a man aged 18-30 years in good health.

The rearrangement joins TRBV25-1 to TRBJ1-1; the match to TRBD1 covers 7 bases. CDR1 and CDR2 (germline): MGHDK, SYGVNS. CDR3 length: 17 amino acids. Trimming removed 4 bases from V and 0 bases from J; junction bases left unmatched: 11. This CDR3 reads CASSGERGTAMNTEAFF. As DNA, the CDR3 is TGTGCCAGCAGTGGGGAGAGGGGGACAGCCATGAACACTGAAGCTTTCTTT.

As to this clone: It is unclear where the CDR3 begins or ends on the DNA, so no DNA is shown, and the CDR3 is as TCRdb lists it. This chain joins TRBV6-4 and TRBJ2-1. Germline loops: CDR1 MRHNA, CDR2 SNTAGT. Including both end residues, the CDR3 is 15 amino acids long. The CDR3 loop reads CASSTSASPYNEQFF.

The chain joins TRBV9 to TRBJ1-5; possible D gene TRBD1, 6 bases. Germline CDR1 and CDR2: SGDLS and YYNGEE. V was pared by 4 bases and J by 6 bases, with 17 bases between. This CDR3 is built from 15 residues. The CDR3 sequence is CASSIGTGKGQPQHF. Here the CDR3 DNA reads TGTGCCAGCAGCATTGGAACAGGGAAGGGTCAGCCCCAGCATTTT.

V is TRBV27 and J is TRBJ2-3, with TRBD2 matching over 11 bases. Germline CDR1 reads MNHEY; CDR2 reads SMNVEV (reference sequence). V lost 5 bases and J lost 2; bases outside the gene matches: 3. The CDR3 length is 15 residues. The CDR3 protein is CASSRLAGLTDTQYF. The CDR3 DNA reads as TGTGCCAGCAGTAGACTAGCGGGGCTCACAGATACGCAGTATTTT.

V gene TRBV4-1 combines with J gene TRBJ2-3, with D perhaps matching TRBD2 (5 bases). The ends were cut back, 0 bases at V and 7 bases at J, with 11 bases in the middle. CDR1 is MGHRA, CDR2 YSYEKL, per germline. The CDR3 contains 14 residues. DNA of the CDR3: TGCGCCAGCAGCCAAGATACTAGAGGTTATACGCAGTATTTT. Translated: CASSQDTRGYTQYF.

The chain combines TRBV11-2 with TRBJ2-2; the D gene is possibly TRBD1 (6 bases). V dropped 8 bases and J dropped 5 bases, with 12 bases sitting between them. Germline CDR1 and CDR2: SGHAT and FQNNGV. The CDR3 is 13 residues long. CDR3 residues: CASDLTGTGELFF. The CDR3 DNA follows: TGTGCCAGCGACCTTACAGGGACCGGGGAGCTGTTTTTT.

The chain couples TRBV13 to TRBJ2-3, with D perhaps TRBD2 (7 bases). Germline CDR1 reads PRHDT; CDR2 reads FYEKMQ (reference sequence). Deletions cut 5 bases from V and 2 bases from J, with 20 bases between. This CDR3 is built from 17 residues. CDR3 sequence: CASSPNPFAGATDTQYF. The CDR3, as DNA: TGTGCCAGCAGCCCTAACCCCTTCGCGGGGGCCACAGATACGCAGTATTTT.

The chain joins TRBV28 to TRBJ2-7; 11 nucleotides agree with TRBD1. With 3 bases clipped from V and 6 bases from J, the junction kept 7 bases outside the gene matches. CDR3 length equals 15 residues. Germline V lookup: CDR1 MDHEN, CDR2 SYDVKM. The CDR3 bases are TGTGCCAGCAGTTTGTGGGGACAGGGGGAAGTCGAGCAGTACTTC. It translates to CASSLWGQGEVEQYF.

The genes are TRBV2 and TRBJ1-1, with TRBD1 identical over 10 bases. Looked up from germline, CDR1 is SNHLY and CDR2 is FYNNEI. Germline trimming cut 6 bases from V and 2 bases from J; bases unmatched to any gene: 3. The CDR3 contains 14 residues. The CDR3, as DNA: TGTGCCAGCAGGACAGGGGGCGGAAACACTGAAGCTTTCTTT. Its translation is CASRTGGGNTEAFF.